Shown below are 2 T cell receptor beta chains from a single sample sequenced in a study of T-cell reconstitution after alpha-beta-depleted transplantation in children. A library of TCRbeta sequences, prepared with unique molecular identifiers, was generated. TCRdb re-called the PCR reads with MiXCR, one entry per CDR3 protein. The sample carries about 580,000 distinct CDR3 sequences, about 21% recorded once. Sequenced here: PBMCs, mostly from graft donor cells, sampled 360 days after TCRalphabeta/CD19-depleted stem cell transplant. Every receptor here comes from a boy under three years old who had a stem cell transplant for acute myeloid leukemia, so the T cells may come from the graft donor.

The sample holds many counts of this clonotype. The CDR3 DNA follows: TGCAGTGCAATGCTAGCGGGGTCCGTTTATACGCAGTATTTT. Translating gives CSAMLAGSVYTQYF. The chain carries TRBV20-1 and TRBJ2-3, with 9 bases that match TRBD2. The trim removed 6 bases at V and 7 bases at J, leaving 11 bases unmatched. Germline CDR1 is DFQATT and CDR2 is SNEGSKA (reference sequence). CDR3 size: 14 residues.

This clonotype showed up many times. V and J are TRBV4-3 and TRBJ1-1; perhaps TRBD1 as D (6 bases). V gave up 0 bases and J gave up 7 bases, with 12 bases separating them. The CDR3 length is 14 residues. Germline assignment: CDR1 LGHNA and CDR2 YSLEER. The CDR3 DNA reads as TGCGCCAGCAGCCAAGAAACAGGGTGGGATGAAGCTTTCTTT. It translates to CASSQETGWDEAFF.